The sequence of this T cell receptor (beta chain) was determined in a study of control samples from healthy donors and cancer patients. Using immunoSEQ multiplex PCR, the repertoire was profiled, and TCRdb retains in-frame clones only, with some absent. The sample shows over 70,000 clones, about 89% of them seen only once. This CDR3 is 14 amino acids long. Unmatched junction bases numbered 5, after V lost 6 bases and J lost 0 bases. Germline lookup yields CDR1 LNHDA and CDR2 SQIVND (reference sequence). This TCR was recovered from a woman aged 60-75 years in good health. V and J are TRBV19 and TRBJ2-7; 7 bases agree with TRBD2. Sample: blood. The CDR3 protein is CASRWSGTSYEQYF. The CDR3 DNA is TGTGCCAGTAGATGGAGCGGGACCTCCTACGAGCAGTACTTC.